This T cell receptor beta chain appears in the sequencing data of a study of blood T cell repertoires in COVID-19. The data were produced by immunoSEQ multiplex PCR, yet TCRdb's version contains in-frame clones alone and is incomplete. The sample yields 30,000 to 45,000 clones, 80% to 90% seen once. The receptor was derived from a man aged 70 or older with acute or convalescent COVID-19. The sequenced material came from peripheral blood.

The CDR3 region has the DNA TGTGCCAGCAGTCACACCGGGAGGGGGCTAGAGACCCAGTACTTC. Its protein is CASSHTGRGLETQYF. The V and J genes are TRBV27 and TRBJ2-5; D is perhaps TRBD2 (8 bases). CDR1 is MNHEY and CDR2 is SMNVEV in the germline V gene (reference sequence). The CDR3 length is 15 residues. V was cut by 5 bases and J by 4 bases, with 17 bases left in between.